This is a list of T cell receptor beta chains from one sample in a study of a mutant IDH1 vaccine in newly diagnosed glioma. These receptors' targets are unknown. Sequencing used immunoSEQ multiplex PCR; TCRdb keeps in-frame clones, though not all of them. This table has around 50,000 clones, 85% to 90% appearing once. Specimen: PBMCs, collected from a glioma patient whose treatment included an IDH1 peptide vaccine. The receptor set was obtained from a woman aged 40 to 50 with glioma. Both conserved end residues are part of each CDR3. A D gene is named only where the DNA matches it firmly. For some rows the clone size is stated as once, few or many, or as a class when expanded; others skip it.

v_gene: TRBV30
d_gene: TRBD1
j_gene: TRBJ1-1
abundance: .
CDR3aa: CAWRRGPGGAFF
CDR3nt: TGTGCCTGGAGACGCGGTCCAGGGGGAGCTTTCTTT

v_gene: TRBV15
d_gene: TRBD1
j_gene: TRBJ2-2
abundance: .
CDR3aa: CATSRSPGQRTGELFF
CDR3nt: TGTGCCACCAGCAGGTCCCCGGGACAGAGAACCGGGGAGCTGTTTTTT

v_gene: TRBV7-2
d_gene: TRBD1
j_gene: TRBJ2-7
abundance: .
CDR3aa: CASRGGQVGLYEQYF
CDR3nt: TGTGCCAGCAGAGGGGGACAGGTGGGACTCTACGAGCAGTACTTC

v_gene: TRBV27
d_gene: TRBD2
j_gene: TRBJ2-2
abundance: .
CDR3aa: CASSLTGGSGGELFF
CDR3nt: TGTGCCAGCAGTTTAACGGGAGGGTCCGGCGGGGAGCTGTTTTTT

v_gene: TRBV12-5
d_gene: .
j_gene: TRBJ1-4
abundance: .
CDR3aa: CASGLEPSSHSEKLFF
CDR3nt: TGTGCTAGTGGTTTGGAGCCATCCTCTCATAGCGAAAAACTGTTTTTT

v_gene: TRBV6-6
d_gene: TRBD1
j_gene: TRBJ1-4
abundance: .
CDR3aa: CASSSPGQGVEKLFF
CDR3nt: TGTGCCAGCAGTAGTCCGGGACAGGGGGTTGAAAAACTGTTTTTT

v_gene: TRBV5-1
d_gene: .
j_gene: TRBJ2-3
abundance: .
CDR3aa: CASSFSSSDTQYF
CDR3nt: TGCGCCAGCAGCTTCTCCTCATCAGATACGCAGTATTTT

v_gene: TRBV13
d_gene: TRBD2
j_gene: TRBJ2-3
abundance: .
CDR3aa: CASSLSGSRTDTQYF
CDR3nt: TGTGCCAGCAGCTTGAGCGGGAGTCGGACAGATACGCAGTATTTT

v_gene: TRBV20-1
d_gene: .
j_gene: TRBJ2-5
abundance: .
CDR3aa: CSARRQTQYF
CDR3nt: TGCAGTGCTAGGAGACAGACCCAGTACTTC

v_gene: TRBV29-1
d_gene: TRBD2
j_gene: TRBJ2-4
abundance: .
CDR3aa: CSVVSIAGADPLAKNIQYF
CDR3nt: TGCAGCGTCGTATCAATAGCGGGGGCTGACCCACTAGCCAAAAACATTCAGTACTTC

v_gene: TRBV5-5
d_gene: .
j_gene: TRBJ2-5
abundance: .
CDR3aa: CASSLAHETQYF
CDR3nt: TGTGCCAGCAGCTTGGCACATGAGACCCAGTACTTC

v_gene: TRBV5-8
d_gene: TRBD1
j_gene: TRBJ2-1
abundance: .
CDR3aa: CASSRGQGGNEQFF
CDR3nt: TGTGCCAGCAGCCGGGGACAGGGTGGCAATGAGCAGTTCTTC

v_gene: TRBV6-6
d_gene: .
j_gene: TRBJ2-5
abundance: .
CDR3aa: CASRNPGGSYQETQYF
CDR3nt: TGTGCCAGCAGAAACCCTGGCGGGTCGTACCAAGAGACCCAGTACTTC

v_gene: TRBV11-2
d_gene: TRBD2
j_gene: TRBJ2-7
abundance: .
CDR3aa: CASSIGTSISYEQYF
CDR3nt: TGTGCCAGCAGCATCGGGACTAGTATCTCCTACGAGCAGTACTTC

v_gene: TRBV2
d_gene: .
j_gene: TRBJ1-6
abundance: .
CDR3aa: CASSESTGNNSPLHF
CDR3nt: TGTGCCAGCAGTGAGAGCACAGGGAATAATTCACCCCTCCACTTT

v_gene: TRBV6-1
d_gene: .
j_gene: TRBJ2-7
abundance: .
CDR3aa: CASRADREGYEQYF
CDR3nt: TGTGCCAGCAGAGCGGACAGAGAGGGCTACGAGCAGTACTTC

v_gene: TRBV30
d_gene: TRBD2
j_gene: TRBJ2-7
abundance: .
CDR3aa: CAWSTGAGVYEQYF
CDR3nt: TGTGCCTGGAGCACTGGAGCGGGGGTCTACGAGCAGTACTTC

v_gene: TRBV2
d_gene: .
j_gene: TRBJ2-7
abundance: .
CDR3aa: CASSPRLLWAGVYEQYF
CDR3nt: TGTGCCAGCAGTCCGCGTCTGCTCTGGGCAGGGGTTTACGAGCAGTACTTC

v_gene: TRBV19
d_gene: .
j_gene: TRBJ2-2
abundance: .
CDR3aa: CASSPIGGAITGELFF
CDR3nt: TGTGCCAGTAGCCCAATAGGGGGGGCAATAACCGGGGAGCTGTTTTTT

v_gene: TRBV4-3
d_gene: .
j_gene: TRBJ2-1
abundance: .
CDR3aa: CASSQVTDPFRVAGYNEQFF
CDR3nt: TGCGCCAGCAGCCAAGTAACGGACCCGTTTCGTGTGGCGGGATACAATGAGCAGTTCTTC

v_gene: TRBV5-4
d_gene: TRBD2
j_gene: TRBJ2-1
abundance: .
CDR3aa: CASSLAGLAGAEQFF
CDR3nt: TGTGCCAGCAGCTTGGCCGGACTAGCGGGAGCTGAGCAGTTCTTC

v_gene: TRBV29-1
d_gene: TRBD1
j_gene: TRBJ2-3
abundance: .
CDR3aa: CSARTGATDTQYF
CDR3nt: TGCAGCGCAAGGACAGGGGCCACAGATACGCAGTATTTT

v_gene: TRBV28
d_gene: TRBD1
j_gene: TRBJ1-2
abundance: .
CDR3aa: CASSFPAGTVYGYTF
CDR3nt: TGTGCCAGCAGTTTCCCCGCCGGGACAGTCTATGGCTACACCTTC

v_gene: TRBV2
d_gene: TRBD1
j_gene: TRBJ1-2
abundance: .
CDR3aa: CASSEDRRLGYTF
CDR3nt: TGTGCCAGCAGTGAGGACAGGCGCCTTGGCTACACCTTC

v_gene: TRBV10-2
d_gene: .
j_gene: TRBJ2-5
abundance: .
CDR3aa: CASSDVSVETQYF
CDR3nt: TGCGCCAGCAGTGATGTGAGCGTCGAGACCCAGTACTTC

v_gene: TRBV2
d_gene: TRBD1
j_gene: TRBJ2-1
abundance: .
CDR3aa: CASSSTGGNEQFF
CDR3nt: TGTGCCAGCAGTTCGACAGGGGGGAATGAGCAGTTCTTC

v_gene: TRBV5-1
d_gene: TRBD1
j_gene: TRBJ2-3
abundance: few
CDR3aa: CASSSDRDTDTQYF
CDR3nt: TGCGCCAGCAGCTCGGACAGGGACACAGATACGCAGTATTTT

v_gene: TRBV27
d_gene: .
j_gene: TRBJ2-1
abundance: .
CDR3aa: CASSYPPNEQFF
CDR3nt: TGTGCCAGCAGTTACCCTCCCAATGAGCAGTTCTTC

v_gene: TRBV5-8
d_gene: .
j_gene: TRBJ1-2
abundance: .
CDR3aa: CASSLEGRIVYGYTF
CDR3nt: TGTGCCAGCAGCTTGGAAGGCAGGATCGTCTATGGCTACACCTTC

v_gene: TRBV2
d_gene: TRBD2
j_gene: TRBJ2-3
abundance: once
CDR3aa: CASSREPRGGRDTQYF
CDR3nt: TGTGCCAGCAGCAGGGAGCCCCGGGGGGGCCGGGATACGCAGTATTTT

v_gene: TRBV14
d_gene: .
j_gene: TRBJ1-6
abundance: .
CDR3aa: CASSPTDYSPLHF
CDR3nt: TGTGCCAGCAGCCCGACAGACTATTCACCCCTCCACTTT

v_gene: TRBV6-1
d_gene: .
j_gene: TRBJ1-4
abundance: .
CDR3aa: CATEPTGPNEKLFF
CDR3nt: TGTGCCACCGAGCCCACGGGCCCAAATGAAAAACTGTTTTTT

v_gene: TRBV7-9
d_gene: .
j_gene: TRBJ2-1
abundance: .
CDR3aa: CASSPADFKQFF
CDR3nt: TGTGCCAGCAGCCCCGCCGATTTTAAGCAGTTCTTC

v_gene: TRBV6-5
d_gene: .
j_gene: TRBJ1-1
abundance: few
CDR3aa: CASSLTLNTEAFF
CDR3nt: TGTGCCAGCTCTCTTACCCTGAACACTGAAGCTTTCTTT

v_gene: TRBV18
d_gene: .
j_gene: TRBJ1-5
abundance: .
CDR3aa: CASSSYGGLSNQPQHF
CDR3nt: TGTGCCAGCTCATCATATGGGGGGTTGAGCAATCAGCCCCAGCATTTT

v_gene: TRBV7-9
d_gene: TRBD2
j_gene: TRBJ2-1
abundance: .
CDR3aa: CASSLGGREGLYNEQFF
CDR3nt: TGTGCCAGCAGCTTAGGAGGGCGGGAGGGCCTCTACAATGAGCAGTTCTTC

v_gene: TRBV7-2
d_gene: .
j_gene: TRBJ1-2
abundance: .
CDR3aa: CASSLESAGYGYTF
CDR3nt: TGTGCCAGCAGCTTAGAATCCGCAGGCTATGGCTACACCTTC

v_gene: TRBV2
d_gene: TRBD1
j_gene: TRBJ1-6
abundance: .
CDR3aa: CASSDQGVWNSPLHF
CDR3nt: TGTGCCAGCAGTGATCAGGGGGTTTGGAATTCACCCCTCCACTTT

v_gene: TRBV5-4
d_gene: TRBD2
j_gene: TRBJ2-7
abundance: .
CDR3aa: CASSLVGGRADEQYF
CDR3nt: TGTGCCAGCAGCTTGGTTGGCGGGAGGGCGGACGAGCAGTACTTC

v_gene: TRBV11-2
d_gene: .
j_gene: TRBJ1-1
abundance: once
CDR3aa: CASSPSPGAVTEAFF
CDR3nt: TGTGCCAGCAGCCCAAGCCCGGGGGCGGTGACTGAAGCTTTCTTT

v_gene: TRBV2
d_gene: .
j_gene: TRBJ1-5
abundance: .
CDR3aa: CASSDAGRGNQPQHF
CDR3nt: TGTGCCAGCAGTGATGCAGGGAGGGGCAATCAGCCCCAGCATTTT

v_gene: TRBV20-1
d_gene: .
j_gene: TRBJ1-1
abundance: .
CDR3aa: CSALGSAEAFF
CDR3nt: TGCAGTGCTCTAGGAAGCGCTGAAGCTTTCTTT

v_gene: TRBV18
d_gene: TRBD1
j_gene: TRBJ1-1
abundance: .
CDR3aa: CASSTGTTEAFF
CDR3nt: TGTGCCAGCTCGACAGGGACGACTGAAGCTTTCTTT

v_gene: TRBV5-8
d_gene: TRBD1
j_gene: TRBJ2-7
abundance: .
CDR3aa: CASSLGSGQGDYEQYF
CDR3nt: TGTGCCAGCAGCTTGGGGTCGGGACAGGGGGACTACGAGCAGTACTTC

v_gene: TRBV25-1
d_gene: .
j_gene: TRBJ2-5
abundance: .
CDR3aa: CASGEGGNQETQYF
CDR3nt: TGTGCCAGCGGCGAAGGGGGGAATCAAGAGACCCAGTACTTC

v_gene: TRBV5-6
d_gene: .
j_gene: TRBJ1-5
abundance: .
CDR3aa: CASSPSGLGGNQPQHF
CDR3nt: TGTGCCAGCAGCCCCTCTGGATTGGGGGGGAATCAGCCCCAGCATTTT

v_gene: TRBV18
d_gene: TRBD2
j_gene: TRBJ2-5
abundance: .
CDR3aa: CASSPALAGQETQYF
CDR3nt: TGTGCCAGCTCACCGGCCTTAGCGGGGCAAGAGACCCAGTACTTC

v_gene: TRBV5-1
d_gene: .
j_gene: TRBJ1-3
abundance: .
CDR3aa: CASSGANSGNTIYF
CDR3nt: TGCGCCAGCAGTGGGGCAAACTCTGGAAACACCATATATTTT

v_gene: TRBV30
d_gene: .
j_gene: TRBJ2-1
abundance: .
CDR3aa: CAWSVLRGYNEQFF
CDR3nt: TGTGCCTGGAGTGTACTCCGGGGCTACAATGAGCAGTTCTTC

v_gene: TRBV7-2
d_gene: .
j_gene: TRBJ1-2
abundance: .
CDR3aa: CASSSQGYGYTF
CDR3nt: TGTGCCAGCAGCTCTCAGGGATATGGCTACACCTTC